A selection of T cell receptor beta chains follows, all from one sample in a study of cytomegalovirus exposure and HLA in healthy donors. Only in-frame clones appear in the TCRdb table, and some are missing; sequencing was by immunoSEQ multiplex PCR. The sample yields approximately 190,000 clones, approximately 80% seen once. Sequencing was performed on PBMCs. Source of these receptors: a woman younger than 45 in good health and CMV-seropositive. Both conserved end residues are part of each CDR3. The D gene is left open where the match is weak. Size is stated for part of the rows, as once, few or many counts, or as a class when the clone is expanded.

D,V,J,size,CDR3,DNA
.,TRBV5-4,TRBJ1-3,.,CASSLDRAIGNTIYF,TGTGCCAGCAGCTTGGACAGGGCGATTGGAAACACCATATATTTT
TRBD1,TRBV19,TRBJ2-7,.,CASSILPGQGYEQYF,TGTGCCAGTAGTATACTCCCGGGACAGGGCTACGAGCAGTACTTC
.,TRBV28,TRBJ1-1,.,CASSLGLQVEAFF,TGTGCCAGCAGTTTGGGGTTACAGGTAGAAGCTTTCTTT
.,TRBV7-3,TRBJ1-1,few,CASSSGGVSEAFF,TGTGCCAGCAGCTCCGGGGGGGTGAGTGAAGCTTTCTTT
.,TRBV6-5,TRBJ1-6,.,CASSFDRNSPLHF,TGTGCCAGCAGTTTTGACAGAAATTCACCCCTCCACTTT
.,TRBV30,TRBJ1-2,.,CAWSAEVSGYTF,TGTGCCTGGAGCGCCGAGGTTTCTGGCTACACCTTC
.,TRBV9,TRBJ2-3,.,CASSVLYTDTQYF,TGTGCCAGCAGCGTACTGTACACAGATACGCAGTATTTT
.,TRBV20-1,TRBJ2-4,.,CSATKNIQYF,TGCAGTGCCACCAAAAACATTCAGTACTTC
.,TRBV21-1,TRBJ1-1,.,CASSKHLTPEAFF,TGTGCCAGCAGCAAACATCTGACTCCCGAAGCTTTCTTT
.,TRBV19,TRBJ1-1,.,CASSLPGSNTEAFF,TGTGCCAGTAGTCTCCCCGGGTCGAACACTGAAGCTTTCTTT
.,TRBV19,TRBJ2-4,.,CASRETGGAKNIQYF,TGTGCCAGTAGAGAGACTGGGGGGGCCAAAAACATTCAGTACTTC
TRBD1,TRBV28,TRBJ1-5,.,CASNSRGNQPQHF,TGTGCCAGCAACTCCAGGGGGAATCAGCCCCAGCATTTT
.,TRBV19,TRBJ1-3,once,CASRPSGRGERNTIYF,TGTGCCAGTAGGCCAAGTGGGAGGGGAGAAAGAAACACCATATATTTT
TRBD1,TRBV15,TRBJ1-4,.,CATSRVRGPNEKLFF,TGTGCCACCAGCAGAGTTAGGGGGCCTAATGAAAAACTGTTTTTT
TRBD2,TRBV28,TRBJ2-3,.,CASSSLKESGRADTQYF,TGTGCCAGCAGTTCCCTAAAGGAAAGCGGGAGGGCAGATACGCAGTATTTT